The entry below gives a single T cell receptor (beta chain) sequence along with its context. It lacks a known antigen. The record has no base qualities; no much larger clone is one base away. The data were taken from a study of control samples from healthy donors and cancer patients (TCRdb year 2020). Sequences SGDLS (CDR1) and YYNGEE (CDR2) are obtained from the germline V gene. V gives up 3 bases and J gives up 8 bases, and the segment between their germline ends measures 24 bases. The CDR3 starts with the cysteine, ends with the phenylalanine, and has 17 residues. Only the CDR3 DNA stays, 51 bases, in frame from base 1. Library preparation employed the immunoSEQ multiplex PCR assay. The table comes from immuneACCESS by way of TCRdb, which keeps in-frame sequences with V and J called. Part of the clones is missing from these tables; in studies checked, under half for an unresolved V gene and the rest for unknown reasons. The sample yields roughly 130,000 clones; 75% to 95% were counted once. The leading ten clones occupy more than 2% of the sample.

The receptor was derived from a man between 18 and 29 years old in good health. Sequencing was performed on blood. The chain joins TRBV9 to TRBJ2-1; matching of 6 bases hints at TRBD2 as the D gene. The DNA is TGTGCCAGCAGCGATGGACCGGGACTCCCTGCCGGCTATGAGCAGTTCTTC. Translated, this gives CASSDGPGLPAGYEQFF.